The 2 T cell receptor beta chains reported below all come from one sample, sequenced in a study of metastatic and nonmetastatic thyroid tumors. TCRdb re-clonotyped the PCR reads through MiXCR. The table lists about 39,000 clones, roughly an eighth of them singletons. All patients reached thyroid surgery having received no treatment beforehand. Sequenced: blood. These receptor sequences come from a male donor with papillary thyroid cancer or a benign thyroid nodule (not recorded which). Some clones in this sample may be carry-over from other donors' samples.

This clone was seen repeatedly, ten times or more. The rearrangement uses TRBV27 and TRBJ2-3; TRBD2 matches at 9 bases. CDR3 length: 17 amino acids. Trimming removed 1 base from V and 0 bases from J; junction bases left unmatched: 5. Germline CDR1 MNHEY, CDR2 SMNVEV (reference sequence). The CDR3 is CASSLWASGISTDTQYF. The CDR3 coding sequence is TGTGCCAGCAGTTTATGGGCTAGCGGGATTAGCACAGATACGCAGTATTTT.

The rearrangement links TRBV6-9 to TRBJ2-1; 12 bases map to TRBD1. Germline assignment: CDR1 MNHGY and CDR2 SVAAGI. V gave up 2 bases and J gave up 5 bases; unmatched junction bases: 22. The CDR3 is made up of 22 amino acids. The DNA for the CDR3 is TGTGCCAGCAGTTATGGGACAGGGGGCGTCCTCGGAATCCCCCGGTCCCACAATGAGCAGTTCTTC. Amino acids: CASSYGTGGVLGIPRSHNEQFF.